This T cell receptor beta chain derives from a study of PD-1 blockade in classical Hodgkin lymphoma. The study, taken as a whole, reports: Patients newly diagnosed and complete responders had comparable baseline diversity.

Noted time point: cycle 4 day 1 (C4D1), after about 6 weeks of nivolumab. After autologous stem cell transplantation all patients relapsed, and prior brentuximab vedotin exposure differed between cohorts. The germline V and J ends were trimmed by 4 bases and 7 bases, with 5 bases remaining between them. Germline V gene sequence: CDR1 SGHRS, CDR2 YFSETQ. The CDR3 contains 10 residues. Regarding this clone: Its specificity is unknown.

Libraries were prepared by immunoSEQ multiplex PCR; TCRdb keeps only in-frame clonotypes and omits some of them. The profile covers tens of thousands of clones, with 90% appearing a single time and around 3% taken by the ten largest. The source of this sequence is a human donor with classical Hodgkin lymphoma. Sample: peripheral blood mononuclear cells (PBMCs), taken before the fourth cycle of nivolumab. The gene calls are TRBV5-1 and TRBJ1-1; no clear D. For the CDR3, the DNA is TGCGCCAGCAGCAGGGTTGAAGCTTTCTTT. Translating it yields CASSRVEAFF.